This T cell receptor beta chain was sequenced for a study of shared clonotypes between healthy human individuals. Study-wide findings and caveats: Clonotype sharing across a few donors was observed for 4% to 5.5% of naive CD4 clonotypes. Against clonotypes common to all four donors, non-shared ones had lower generation probabilities.

The V and J ends lost 0 bases and 5 bases, in that order; junction bases with no gene match: 9. CDR1 is KGHSY and CDR2 is FQNENV in the germline V gene. The CDR3 spans 16 residues. In CD8 memory, CD45RO+ cells were put together with CCR7-negative CD45RA+ TemRA cells. Libraries were prepared by immunoSEQ multiplex PCR; TCRdb keeps only in-frame clonotypes and omits some of them. The sample carries more than 550,000 clones, roughly 87% recorded once. This clone was seen a few times. Its antigen remains unidentified. Sequenced input: memory CD8+ T cells from PBMCs. The subset denotes: CD45RO+ cells pooled with CCR7-negative TemRA cells. This chain links TRBV16 with TRBJ1-2; 7 bases agree with TRBD1. The receptor comes from a man aged 18 to 35 in good health. Some clones in this sample may be carry-over from other donors' samples. CDR3 sequence (DNA): TGTGCCAGCAGCCAATCCGGGAACGACAGGGTATATGGCTACACCTTC. Residues: CASSQSGNDRVYGYTF.